This T cell receptor (beta chain) was obtained from a study of blood T cell repertoires in COVID-19. CDR3 length: 14 residues. V was trimmed by 4 bases and J by 1 base, leaving 7 bases between them. CDR1 and CDR2 (germline): MRHNA, SNTAGT. In the source study's methods: Estimated nucleated cell counts came from reference gene primer amplification. Sequencing used immunoSEQ multiplex PCR; TCRdb keeps in-frame clones, though not all of them. V and J calls plus clone size are reproduced from that table; the DNA served to infer D and trimming. The sample holds 50,000 or so clones, about four fifths seen once.

The J gene is TRBJ2-2, the V gene TRBV6-4; D might be TRBD1 (6 bases). Specimen: peripheral blood. The TCR comes from a man aged 60-69 years with active COVID-19. The chain's CDR3 is CASSGQENTGELFF. The DNA for the CDR3 is TGTGCCAGCAGTGGACAGGAGAACACCGGGGAGCTGTTTTTT.